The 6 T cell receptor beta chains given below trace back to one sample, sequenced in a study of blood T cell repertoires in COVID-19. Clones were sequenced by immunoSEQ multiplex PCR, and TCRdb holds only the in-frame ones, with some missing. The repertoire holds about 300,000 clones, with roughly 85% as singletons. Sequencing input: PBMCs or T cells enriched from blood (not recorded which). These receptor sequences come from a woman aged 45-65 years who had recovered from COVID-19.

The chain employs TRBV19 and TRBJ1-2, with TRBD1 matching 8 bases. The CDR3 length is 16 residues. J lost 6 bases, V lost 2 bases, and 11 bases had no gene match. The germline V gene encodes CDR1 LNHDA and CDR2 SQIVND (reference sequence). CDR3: CASSIFLDRGGNGYTF. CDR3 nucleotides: TGTGCCAGTAGTATATTCCTCGACAGGGGTGGAAATGGCTACACCTTC.

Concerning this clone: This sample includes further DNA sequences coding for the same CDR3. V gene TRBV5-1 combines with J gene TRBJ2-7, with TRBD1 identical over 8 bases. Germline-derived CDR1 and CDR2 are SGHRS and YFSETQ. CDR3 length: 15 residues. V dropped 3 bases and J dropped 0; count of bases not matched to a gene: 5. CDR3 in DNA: TGCGCCAGCAGCTCCAGACAGGGGAGCTCCTACGAGCAGTACTTC. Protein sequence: CASSSRQGSSYEQYF.

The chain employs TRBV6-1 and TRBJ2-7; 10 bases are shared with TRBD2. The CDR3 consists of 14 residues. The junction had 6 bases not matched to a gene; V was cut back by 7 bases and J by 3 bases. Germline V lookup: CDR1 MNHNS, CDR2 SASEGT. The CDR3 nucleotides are TGTGCCAGCAACCAAGCGGGAGGGGACTACGAGCAGTACTTC. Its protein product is CASNQAGGDYEQYF.

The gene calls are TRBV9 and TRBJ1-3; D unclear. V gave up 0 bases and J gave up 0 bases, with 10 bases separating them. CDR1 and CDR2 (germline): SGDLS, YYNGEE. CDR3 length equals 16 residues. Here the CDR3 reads CASSVVGGLSGNTIYF. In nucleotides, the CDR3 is TGTGCCAGCAGCGTAGTGGGAGGGCTCTCTGGAAACACCATATATTTT.

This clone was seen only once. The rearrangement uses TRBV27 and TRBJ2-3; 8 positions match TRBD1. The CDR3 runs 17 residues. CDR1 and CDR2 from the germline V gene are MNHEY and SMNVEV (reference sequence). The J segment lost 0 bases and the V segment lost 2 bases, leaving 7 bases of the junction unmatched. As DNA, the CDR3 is TGTGCCAGCAGTTTACAGGGGGCGGCCCCTAGCACAGATACGCAGTATTTT. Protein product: CASSLQGAAPSTDTQYF.

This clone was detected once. The CDR3 nucleotides are TGTGCCAGCAAACTAGCGGAGCGGTGGACCGGGGAGCTGTTTTTT. This gives the protein CASKLAERWTGELFF. The rearrangement uses TRBV6-5 and TRBJ2-2; 8 bases agree with TRBD2. The CDR3 is made up of 15 amino acids. Germline assignment: CDR1 MNHEY and CDR2 SVGAGI. J gave up 5 bases and V 7 bases, and 9 bases lay outside the gene matches.